This T cell receptor beta chain is drawn from a study of T cell responses to AZD1222 COVID-19 vaccine. Profiling relied on immunoSEQ multiplex PCR, and the TCRdb table lists in-frame clones only, not all of them. The table includes about 72,000 clones, 80% to 90% detected once. This clone was recorded only once. The CDR3 runs 15 residues. Germline V gene lookup returns CDR1 LGHDT and CDR2 YNNKEL (reference sequence). Trimming removed 0 bases at V and 6 bases at J, with 12 bases between. The sample was peripheral blood, taken 28 days after the second AZD1222 dose. The chain combines TRBV3-1 (or the pseudogene TRBV3-2) with TRBJ1-5, with D tentatively TRBD1 (5 bases). This receptor was obtained from an adult who received the AZD1222 COVID-19 vaccine. Here the CDR3 reads CASSQDRVLGQPQHF. DNA of the CDR3: TGTGCCAGCAGCCAAGACAGGGTCTTAGGTCAGCCCCAGCATTTT.